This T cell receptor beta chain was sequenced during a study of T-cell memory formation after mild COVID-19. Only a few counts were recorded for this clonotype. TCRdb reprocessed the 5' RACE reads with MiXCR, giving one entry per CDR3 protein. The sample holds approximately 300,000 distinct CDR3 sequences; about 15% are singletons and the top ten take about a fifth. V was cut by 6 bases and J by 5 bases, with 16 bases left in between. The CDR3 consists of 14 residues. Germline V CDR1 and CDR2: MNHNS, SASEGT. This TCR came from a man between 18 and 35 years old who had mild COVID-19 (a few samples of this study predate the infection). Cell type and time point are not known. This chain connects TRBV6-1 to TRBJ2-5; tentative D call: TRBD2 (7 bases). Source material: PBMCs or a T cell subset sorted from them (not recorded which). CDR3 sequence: CASRLLGGGETQYF. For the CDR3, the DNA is TGTGCCAGCAGGTTGCTAGGGGGGGGGGAGACCCAGTACTTC.